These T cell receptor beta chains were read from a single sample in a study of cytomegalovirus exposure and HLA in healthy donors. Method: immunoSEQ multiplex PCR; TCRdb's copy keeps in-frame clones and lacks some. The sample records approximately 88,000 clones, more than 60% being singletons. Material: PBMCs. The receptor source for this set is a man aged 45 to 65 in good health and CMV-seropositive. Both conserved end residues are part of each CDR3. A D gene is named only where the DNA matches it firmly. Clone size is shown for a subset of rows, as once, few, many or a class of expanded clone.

TGCGCCAGCAGCCAAGACGGGAGGAGCCCTGGAAACACCATATATTTT CASSQDGRSPGNTIYF TRBV4-3 - - TRBJ1-3
TGTGCCTGGGGGACAGGGGTGAACTATGGCTACACCTTC CAWGTGVNYGYTF TRBV30 - TRBD1 TRBJ1-2
TGTGCCAGGGGGGGTGTTGGTCAGCCCCAGCATTTT CARGGVGQPQHF TRBV21-1 - - TRBJ1-5
TGCGCCAGCAGCCAAAACTTCCGGCTGGGAGACTCCTACGAGCAGTACTTC CASSQNFRLGDSYEQYF TRBV4-3 - - TRBJ2-7
TGTGCCAGCAGCTTCGACACCGGAAACAGAGAGCAGTACTTC CASSFDTGNREQYF TRBV11-2 - - TRBJ2-7
TGTGCCAGCAATGATGTGCCTAGGGACAGCCAAGAGACCCAGTACTTC CASNDVPRDSQETQYF TRBV6-6 few TRBD1 TRBJ2-5
TGTGCCAGCTCACCGCGGGACGGCGGCTACGAGCAGTACTTC CASSPRDGGYEQYF TRBV18 - - TRBJ2-7
TGTGCCATCAGGGCAGGGTCGAACACCGGGGAGCTGTTTTTT CAIRAGSNTGELFF TRBV10-3 - - TRBJ2-2
TGTGCCAGCAGCTTTGGGACAGGGACGAACGAGCAGTACTTC CASSFGTGTNEQYF TRBV5-4 - TRBD1 TRBJ2-7
TGCAGCGTTGAACGCCAGCAGGGAGGGAAGACCCAGTACTTC CSVERQQGGKTQYF TRBV29-1 - TRBD2 TRBJ2-5
TGTGCCAGCAGTGGGGGGGGCTCTGGAAACACCATATATTTT CASSGGGSGNTIYF TRBV28 - - TRBJ1-3
TGCACCAGCAGCCCCCCCGGGGAGCGGGAGACCCAGTACTTC CTSSPPGERETQYF TRBV1 few - TRBJ2-5
TGTGCCAGTAGACTACAGGGGAATAGCAATCAGCCCCAGCATTTT CASRLQGNSNQPQHF TRBV19 once TRBD1 TRBJ1-5
TGTGCCAGCAGCGGTAGCGGGGGGGAGACCGGGGAGCTGTTTTTT CASSGSGGETGELFF TRBV9 - TRBD2 TRBJ2-2
TGTGCCAGCAGTACAGGACCGTATGGCTACACCTTC CASSTGPYGYTF TRBV9 - - TRBJ1-2
TGTGCCAGCAGCAAAGAGGGGGGGTTTTCCTACGAGCAGTACTTC CASSKEGGFSYEQYF TRBV5-5 - - TRBJ2-7
TGTGCCAGCAGTAACACAGGGAGGGGGTCCTACGAGCAGTACTTC CASSNTGRGSYEQYF TRBV7-2 - - TRBJ2-7
TGTGCCTGGGGTCGGGGCACCGGGGAGCTGTTTTTT CAWGRGTGELFF TRBV30 - - TRBJ2-2
TGTGCCAGCAGCTTGAAAGGAGGGGAGAATTCAGAGACCCAGTACTTC CASSLKGGENSETQYF TRBV5-4 - - TRBJ2-5
TGTGCCAGCAGCTCCTCTACTAGCACAGATACGCAGTATTTT CASSSSTSTDTQYF TRBV7-9 - - TRBJ2-3
TGTGCCAGCAGCCCTGGGACTAGCGGGGGCCGCACAGATACGCAGTATTTT CASSPGTSGGRTDTQYF TRBV7-2 - TRBD2 TRBJ2-3
TGTGCCAGCAGCTTGGGGGAGAGCGGGGTCTTCTCCTACGAGCAGTACTTC CASSLGESGVFSYEQYF TRBV5-4 - TRBD2 TRBJ2-7
TGTGCCACCATAGCCAGACCGCTGGCCCAGCATTTT CATIARPLAQHF TRBV15 - - TRBJ1-5
TGCGCCAGCAGCTTGTCGGGGGGAGAGACCCAGTACTTC CASSLSGGETQYF TRBV5-1 once TRBD2 TRBJ2-5
TGTGCCAGCAGCTCACAGGGGGCTAGCTACAATGAGCAGTTCTTC CASSSQGASYNEQFF TRBV7-6 - TRBD1 TRBJ2-1
TGCGCCAGCAGCCAGGGACCGGGGGGCGCATCCTACGAGCAGTACTTC CASSQGPGGASYEQYF TRBV4-3 few - TRBJ2-7
TGTGCCAGCAGTCGGGACTCAGATACGCAGTATTTT CASSRDSDTQYF TRBV2 - - TRBJ2-3
TGTGCCAGCAGCCGGGGACTAGCGGGGGGGGAGGATACGCAGTATTTT CASSRGLAGGEDTQYF TRBV7-3 - TRBD2 TRBJ2-3
TGTGCCTGGAGTGGGAATTTCGGGGAGCAGTTCTTC CAWSGNFGEQFF TRBV30 - - TRBJ2-1